Listed here is a single T cell receptor beta chain. These data come from a study of blood T cell repertoires in COVID-19. Study information: Samples representing acute and convalescent COVID-19 were sourced from the United States, Italy and Spain.

The germline CDR1 and CDR2 sequences are MNHNY and SVGAGI (reference sequence). Trimming removed 4 bases from V and 0 bases from J, with 12 bases in between. The CDR3 has 16 residues. Sequenced by immunoSEQ multiplex PCR; TCRdb stores in-frame clones only, minus some. The table shows about 140,000 clones, with 84% occurring only once. The chain combines TRBV6-6 with TRBJ1-4; D remains ambiguous. This TCR derives from a human donor in a cohort sampled during active COVID-19. Sequencing used peripheral blood. The DNA of the CDR3 is TGTGCCAGCAGTTCCCTGGACTCTGCAACTAATGAAAAACTGTTTTTT. This sequence encodes CASSSLDSATNEKLFF.